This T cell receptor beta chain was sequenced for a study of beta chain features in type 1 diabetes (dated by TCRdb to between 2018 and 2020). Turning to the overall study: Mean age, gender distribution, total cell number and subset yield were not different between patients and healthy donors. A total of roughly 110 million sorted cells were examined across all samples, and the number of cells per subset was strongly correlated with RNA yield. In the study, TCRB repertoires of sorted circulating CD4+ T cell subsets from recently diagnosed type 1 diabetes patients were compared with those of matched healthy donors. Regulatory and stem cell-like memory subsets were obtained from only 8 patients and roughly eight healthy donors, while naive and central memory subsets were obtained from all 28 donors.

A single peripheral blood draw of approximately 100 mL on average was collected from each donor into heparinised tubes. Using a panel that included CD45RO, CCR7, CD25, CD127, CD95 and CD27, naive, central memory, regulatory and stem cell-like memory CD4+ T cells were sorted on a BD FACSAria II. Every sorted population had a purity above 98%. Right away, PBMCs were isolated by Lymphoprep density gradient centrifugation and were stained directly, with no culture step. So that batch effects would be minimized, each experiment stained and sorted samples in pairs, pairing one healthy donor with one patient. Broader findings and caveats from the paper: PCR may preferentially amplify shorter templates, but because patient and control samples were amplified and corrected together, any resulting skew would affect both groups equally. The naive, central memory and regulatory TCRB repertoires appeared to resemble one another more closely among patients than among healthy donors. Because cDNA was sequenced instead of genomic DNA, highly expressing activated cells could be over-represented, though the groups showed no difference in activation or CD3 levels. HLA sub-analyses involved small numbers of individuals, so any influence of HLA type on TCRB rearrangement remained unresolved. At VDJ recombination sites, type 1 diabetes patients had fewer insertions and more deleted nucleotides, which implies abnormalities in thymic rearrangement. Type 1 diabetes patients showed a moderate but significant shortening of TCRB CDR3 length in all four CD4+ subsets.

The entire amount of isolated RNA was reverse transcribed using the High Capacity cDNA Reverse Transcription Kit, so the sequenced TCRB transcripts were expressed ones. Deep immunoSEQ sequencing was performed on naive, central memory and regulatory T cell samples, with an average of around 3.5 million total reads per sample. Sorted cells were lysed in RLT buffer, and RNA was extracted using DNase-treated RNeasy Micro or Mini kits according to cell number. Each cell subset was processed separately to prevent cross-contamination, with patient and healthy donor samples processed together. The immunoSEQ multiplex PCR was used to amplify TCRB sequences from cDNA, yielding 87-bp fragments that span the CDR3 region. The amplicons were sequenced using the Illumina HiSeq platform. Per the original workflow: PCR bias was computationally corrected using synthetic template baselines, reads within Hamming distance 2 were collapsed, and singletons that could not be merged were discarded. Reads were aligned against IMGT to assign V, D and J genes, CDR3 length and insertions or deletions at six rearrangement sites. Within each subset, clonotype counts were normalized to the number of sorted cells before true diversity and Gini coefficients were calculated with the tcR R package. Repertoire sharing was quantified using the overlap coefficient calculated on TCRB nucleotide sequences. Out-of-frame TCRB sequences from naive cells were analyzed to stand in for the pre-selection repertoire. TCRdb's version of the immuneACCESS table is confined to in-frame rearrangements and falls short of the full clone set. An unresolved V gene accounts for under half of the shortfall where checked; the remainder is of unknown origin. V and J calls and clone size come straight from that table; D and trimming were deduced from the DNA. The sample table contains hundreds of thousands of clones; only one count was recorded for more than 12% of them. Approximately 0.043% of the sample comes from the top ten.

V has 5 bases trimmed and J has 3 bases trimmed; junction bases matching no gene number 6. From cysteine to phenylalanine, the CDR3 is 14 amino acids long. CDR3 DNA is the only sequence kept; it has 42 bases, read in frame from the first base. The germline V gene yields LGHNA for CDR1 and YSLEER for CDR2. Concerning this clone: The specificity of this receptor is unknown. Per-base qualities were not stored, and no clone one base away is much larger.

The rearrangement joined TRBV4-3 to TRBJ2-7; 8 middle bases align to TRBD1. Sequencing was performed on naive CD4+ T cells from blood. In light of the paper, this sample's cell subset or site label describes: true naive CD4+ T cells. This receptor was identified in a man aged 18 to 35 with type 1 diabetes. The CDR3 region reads CASSYGQGDYEQYF. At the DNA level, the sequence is TGCGCCAGCAGCTACGGACAGGGAGACTACGAGCAGTACTTC.